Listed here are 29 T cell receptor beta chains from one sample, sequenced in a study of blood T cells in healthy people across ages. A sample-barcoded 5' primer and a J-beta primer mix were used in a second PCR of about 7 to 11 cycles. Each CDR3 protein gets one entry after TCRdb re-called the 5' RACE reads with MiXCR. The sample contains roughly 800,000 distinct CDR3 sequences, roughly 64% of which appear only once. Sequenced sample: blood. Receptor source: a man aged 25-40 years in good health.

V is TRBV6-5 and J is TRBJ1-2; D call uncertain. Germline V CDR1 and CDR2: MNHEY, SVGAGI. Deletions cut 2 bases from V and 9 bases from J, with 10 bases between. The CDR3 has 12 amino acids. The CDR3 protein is CASSYVGSSYTF. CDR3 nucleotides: TGTGCCAGCAGTTACGTGGGGAGTAGCTACACCTTC.

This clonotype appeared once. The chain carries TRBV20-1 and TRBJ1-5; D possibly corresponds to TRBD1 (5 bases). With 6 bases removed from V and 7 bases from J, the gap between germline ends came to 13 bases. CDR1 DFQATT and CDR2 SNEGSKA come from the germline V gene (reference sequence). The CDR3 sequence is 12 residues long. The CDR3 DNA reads TGCAGTGCCGGGGCGGGGAAACAGCCCCAGCATTTT. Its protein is CSAGAGKQPQHF.

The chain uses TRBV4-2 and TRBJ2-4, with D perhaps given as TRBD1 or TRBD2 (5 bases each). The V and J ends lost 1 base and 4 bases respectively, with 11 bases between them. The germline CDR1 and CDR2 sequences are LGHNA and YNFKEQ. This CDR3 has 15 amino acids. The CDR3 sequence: CASSQAGGGKNIQYF. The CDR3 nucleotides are TGTGCCAGCAGCCAAGCTGGGGGTGGGAAAAACATTCAGTACTTC.

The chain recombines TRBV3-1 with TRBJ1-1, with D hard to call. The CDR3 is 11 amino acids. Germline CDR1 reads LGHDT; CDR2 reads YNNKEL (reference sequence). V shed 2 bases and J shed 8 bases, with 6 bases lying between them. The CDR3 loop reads CASSQLNEAFF. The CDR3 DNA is TGTGCCAGCAGCCAACTTAACGAAGCTTTCTTT.

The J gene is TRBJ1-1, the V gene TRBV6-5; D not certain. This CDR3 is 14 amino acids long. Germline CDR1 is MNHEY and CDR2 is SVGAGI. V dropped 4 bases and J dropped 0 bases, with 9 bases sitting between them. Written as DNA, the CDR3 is TGTGCCAGCAGTTTCGCAGGCTTGAACACTGAAGCTTTCTTT. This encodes CASSFAGLNTEAFF.

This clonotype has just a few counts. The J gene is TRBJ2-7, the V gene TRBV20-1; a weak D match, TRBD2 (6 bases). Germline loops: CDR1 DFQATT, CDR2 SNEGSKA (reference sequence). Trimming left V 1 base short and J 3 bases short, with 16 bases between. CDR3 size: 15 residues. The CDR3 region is CSARGSRLGGYEQYF. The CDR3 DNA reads TGCAGTGCTAGAGGCTCCAGGCTCGGGGGCTACGAGCAGTACTTC.

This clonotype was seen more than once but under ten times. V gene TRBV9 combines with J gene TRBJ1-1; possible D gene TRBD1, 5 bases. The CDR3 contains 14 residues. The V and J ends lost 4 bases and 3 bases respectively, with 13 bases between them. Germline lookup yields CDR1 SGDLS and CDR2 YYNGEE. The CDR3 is CASSSHLQDTEAFF. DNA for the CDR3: TGTGCCAGCAGCTCCCACTTACAGGACACTGAAGCTTTCTTT.

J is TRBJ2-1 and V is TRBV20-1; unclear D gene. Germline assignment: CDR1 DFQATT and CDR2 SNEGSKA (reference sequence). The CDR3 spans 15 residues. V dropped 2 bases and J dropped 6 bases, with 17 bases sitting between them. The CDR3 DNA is TGCAGTGCTAGAATACTGGGGTTTGGAATCAATGAGCAGTTCTTC. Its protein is CSARILGFGINEQFF.

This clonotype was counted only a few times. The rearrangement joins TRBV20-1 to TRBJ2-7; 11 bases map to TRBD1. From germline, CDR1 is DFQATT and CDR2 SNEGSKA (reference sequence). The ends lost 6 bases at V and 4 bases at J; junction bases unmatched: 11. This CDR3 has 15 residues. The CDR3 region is CSAMPGQGVKYEQYF. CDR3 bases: TGCAGTGCAATGCCGGGACAGGGGGTGAAGTACGAGCAGTACTTC.

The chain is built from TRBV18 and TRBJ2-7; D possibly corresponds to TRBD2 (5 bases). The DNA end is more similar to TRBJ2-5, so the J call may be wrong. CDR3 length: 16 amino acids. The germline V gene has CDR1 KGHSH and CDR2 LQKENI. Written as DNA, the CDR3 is TGTGCCAGCTCACCGAATTCAGTCGGAGGCGAGGGGACCCAGTACTTC. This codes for CASSPNSVGGEGTQYF.

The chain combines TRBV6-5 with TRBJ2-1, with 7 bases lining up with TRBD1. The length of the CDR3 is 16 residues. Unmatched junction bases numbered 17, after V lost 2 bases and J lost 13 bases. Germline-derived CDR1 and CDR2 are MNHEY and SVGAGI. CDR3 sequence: CASSYDPGTAKETQFF. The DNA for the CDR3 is TGTGCCAGCAGTTACGACCCCGGGACAGCAAAAGAGACCCAGTTCTTC.

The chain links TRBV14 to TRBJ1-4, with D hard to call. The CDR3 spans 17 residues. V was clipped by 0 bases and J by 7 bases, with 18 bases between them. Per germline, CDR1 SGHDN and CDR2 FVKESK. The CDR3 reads CASSQDLGGRLTEKLFF. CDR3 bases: TGTGCCAGCAGCCAAGATCTAGGCGGCAGACTTACTGAAAAACTGTTTTTT.

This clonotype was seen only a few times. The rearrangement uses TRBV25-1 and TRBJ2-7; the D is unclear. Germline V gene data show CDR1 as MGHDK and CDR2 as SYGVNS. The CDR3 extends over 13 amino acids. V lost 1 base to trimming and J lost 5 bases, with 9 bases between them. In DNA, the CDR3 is TGTGCCAGCAGTGAATTTACAGAGGACGAGCAGTACTTC. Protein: CASSEFTEDEQYF.

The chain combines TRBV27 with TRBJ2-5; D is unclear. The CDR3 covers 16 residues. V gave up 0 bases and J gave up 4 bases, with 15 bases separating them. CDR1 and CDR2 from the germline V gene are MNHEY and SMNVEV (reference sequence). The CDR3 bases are TGTGCCAGCAGTTTATCCGCACTCGGCATTGGAGAGACCCAGTACTTC. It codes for CASSLSALGIGETQYF.

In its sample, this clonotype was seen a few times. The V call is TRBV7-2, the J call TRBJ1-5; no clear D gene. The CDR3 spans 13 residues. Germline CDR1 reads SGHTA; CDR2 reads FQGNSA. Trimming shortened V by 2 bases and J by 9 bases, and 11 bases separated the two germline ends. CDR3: CASSLNRVGPQHF. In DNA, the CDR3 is TGTGCCAGCAGCTTAAACCGCGTGGGGCCCCAGCATTTT.

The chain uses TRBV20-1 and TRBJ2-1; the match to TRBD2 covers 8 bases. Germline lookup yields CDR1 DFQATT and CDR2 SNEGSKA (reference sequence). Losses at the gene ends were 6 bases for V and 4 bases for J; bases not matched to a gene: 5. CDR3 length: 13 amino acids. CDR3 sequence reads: CSAEREPYNEQFF. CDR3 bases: TGCAGTGCCGAGCGGGAGCCATACAATGAGCAGTTCTTC.

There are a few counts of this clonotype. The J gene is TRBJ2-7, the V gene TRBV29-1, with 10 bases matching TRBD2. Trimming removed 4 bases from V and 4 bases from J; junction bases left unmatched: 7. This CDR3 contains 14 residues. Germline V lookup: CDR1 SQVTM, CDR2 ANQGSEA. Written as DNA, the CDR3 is TGCAGCGTTGTCGGAGCGGGAGGGTCATACGAGCAGTACTTC. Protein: CSVVGAGGSYEQYF.

In DNA form, the CDR3 reads TGTGCCAGCAGTGATGTTAAGCATTCCAATGAGCAGTACTTC. It yields the protein CASSDVKHSNEQYF. This sequence joins TRBV2 and TRBJ2-1; the D is unclear. The J call may be incorrect, as the DNA end agrees better with TRBJ2-7. Germline loops: CDR1 SNHLY, CDR2 FYNNEI. This CDR3 spans 14 amino acids.

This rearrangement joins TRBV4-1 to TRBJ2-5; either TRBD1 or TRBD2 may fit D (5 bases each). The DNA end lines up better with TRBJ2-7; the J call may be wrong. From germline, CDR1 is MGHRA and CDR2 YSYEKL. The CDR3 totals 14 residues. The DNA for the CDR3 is TGCGCCAGCAGCCAAGTTTCAGGGAGCGACGAGCAGTACTTC. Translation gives CASSQVSGSDEQYF.

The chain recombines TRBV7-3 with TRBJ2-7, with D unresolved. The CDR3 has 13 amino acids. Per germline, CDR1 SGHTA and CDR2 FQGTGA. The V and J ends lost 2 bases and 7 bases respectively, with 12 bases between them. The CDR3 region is CASSLYPYNEQYF. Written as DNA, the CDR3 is TGTGCCAGCAGCTTATACCCGTACAATGAGCAGTACTTC.

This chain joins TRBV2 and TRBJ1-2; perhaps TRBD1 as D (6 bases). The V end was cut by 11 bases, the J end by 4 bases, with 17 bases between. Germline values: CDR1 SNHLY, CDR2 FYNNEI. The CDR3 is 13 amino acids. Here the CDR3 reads CAVLRGSFYGYTF. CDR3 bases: TGTGCCGTCCTAAGGGGGTCGTTCTATGGCTACACCTTC.

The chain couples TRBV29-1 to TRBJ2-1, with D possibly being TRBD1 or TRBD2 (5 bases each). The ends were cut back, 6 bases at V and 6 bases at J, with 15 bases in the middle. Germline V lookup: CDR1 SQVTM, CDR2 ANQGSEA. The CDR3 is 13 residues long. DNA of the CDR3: TGCAGCGTATTATATGGGGGTATCAATGAGCAGTTCTTC. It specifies CSVLYGGINEQFF.

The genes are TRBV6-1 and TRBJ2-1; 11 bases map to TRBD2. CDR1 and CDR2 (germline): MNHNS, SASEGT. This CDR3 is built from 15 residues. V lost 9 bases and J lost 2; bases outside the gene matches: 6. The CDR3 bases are TGTGCCAGTACCACGGGACTAGCGGCCTACAATGAGCAGTTCTTC. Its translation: CASTTGLAAYNEQFF.

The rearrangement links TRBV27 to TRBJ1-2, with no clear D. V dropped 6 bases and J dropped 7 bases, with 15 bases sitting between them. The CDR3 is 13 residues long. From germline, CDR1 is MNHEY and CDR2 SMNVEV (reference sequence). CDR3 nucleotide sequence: TGTGCCAGCAGCCGGACGGGTTACCTTGGCTACACCTTC. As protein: CASSRTGYLGYTF.

The DNA of the CDR3 is TGTGCCAGCAGTTACGCGGGGGGCTCCTACGAGCAGTACTTC. It encodes CASSYAGGSYEQYF. The chain couples TRBV6-6 to TRBJ2-7; 8 bases are shared with TRBD2. In germline, CDR1 is MNHNY, CDR2 SVGAGI (reference sequence). With 2 bases clipped from V and 0 bases from J, the junction kept 0 bases outside the gene matches. The CDR3 consists of 14 residues.

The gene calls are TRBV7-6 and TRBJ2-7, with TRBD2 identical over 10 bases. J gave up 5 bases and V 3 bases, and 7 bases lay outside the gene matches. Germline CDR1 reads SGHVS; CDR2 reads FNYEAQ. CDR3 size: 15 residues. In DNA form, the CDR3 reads TGTGCCAGCAGCTTCTTCTCCGGGACTAGCGACGAGCAGTACTTC. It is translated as CASSFFSGTSDEQYF.

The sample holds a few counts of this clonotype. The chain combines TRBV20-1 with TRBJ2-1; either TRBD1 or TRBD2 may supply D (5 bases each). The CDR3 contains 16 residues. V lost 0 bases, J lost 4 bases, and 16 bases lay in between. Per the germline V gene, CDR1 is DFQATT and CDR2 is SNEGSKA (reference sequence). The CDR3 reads CSARDSSWGIYNEQFF. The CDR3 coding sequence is TGCAGTGCTAGAGATAGTAGTTGGGGGATTTACAATGAGCAGTTCTTC.

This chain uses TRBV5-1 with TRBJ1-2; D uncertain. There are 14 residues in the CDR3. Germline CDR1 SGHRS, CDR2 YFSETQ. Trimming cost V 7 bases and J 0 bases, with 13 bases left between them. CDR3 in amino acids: CASRNGPTNYGYTF. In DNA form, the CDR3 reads TGCGCCAGCCGAAACGGGCCGACTAACTATGGCTACACCTTC.

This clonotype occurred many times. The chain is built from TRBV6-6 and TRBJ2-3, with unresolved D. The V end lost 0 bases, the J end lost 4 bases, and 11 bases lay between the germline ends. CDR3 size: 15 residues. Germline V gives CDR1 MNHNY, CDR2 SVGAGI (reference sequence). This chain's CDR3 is CASSYSLTGADTQYF. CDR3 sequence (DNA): TGTGCCAGCAGTTACTCCCTTACTGGAGCAGATACGCAGTATTTT.